The text below deals with one TCR beta chain. The data are from a study of regulatory T cells in long-lasting Graves disease. With iRepertoire HTBI primers and Arm-PCR of CDR3 regions, TCR beta libraries were built. A single record per CDR3 protein comes from TCRdb applying MiXCR to the multiplex PCR reads. The table records roughly 260,000 distinct CDR3 sequences, 15% to 20% of them present only once. The time point: newly diagnosed GD, antithyroid drugs for less than 3 months. PBMCs were the source of the RNA used for TCR sequencing. This sample was shared with a second study, whose subject was T cells in Graves' hyperthyroidism and ophthalmopathy. Per that paper: Initially, a first-round RT-PCR of the TCR CDR3 employed the HTBI primer set. Blood also carried most thyroid clonotypes expanded above 0.001.

The receptor was isolated from a woman aged 30 to 39 with Graves disease. The source material was peripheral blood mononuclear cells (PBMCs), sampled at new diagnosis, from a patient treated with antithyroid drugs.

CDR3 sequence (DNA): TGCAGCGTGGGGGCCCGGCGGGGAGGGAACACTGAAGCTTTCTTT. Its protein is CSVGARRGGNTEAFF. V usage is TRBV29-1 and J usage is TRBJ1-1; TRBD1 might be the D (6 bases). Trimming pared 6 bases from V and 1 base from J, leaving 18 bases between. Per the germline V gene, CDR1 is SQVTM and CDR2 is ANQGSEA. The CDR3 sequence is 15 residues long.